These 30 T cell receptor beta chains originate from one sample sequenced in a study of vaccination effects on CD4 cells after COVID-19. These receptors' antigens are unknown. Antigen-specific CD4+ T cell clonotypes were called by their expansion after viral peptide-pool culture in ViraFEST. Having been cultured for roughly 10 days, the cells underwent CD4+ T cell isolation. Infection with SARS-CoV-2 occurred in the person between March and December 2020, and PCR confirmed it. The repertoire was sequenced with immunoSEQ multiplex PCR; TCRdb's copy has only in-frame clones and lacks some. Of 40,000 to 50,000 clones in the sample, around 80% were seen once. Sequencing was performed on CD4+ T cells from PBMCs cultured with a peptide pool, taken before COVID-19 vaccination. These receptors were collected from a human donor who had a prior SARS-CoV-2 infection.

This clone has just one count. The CDR3 region is CASSQPGQGSLYEQYF. The DNA for the CDR3 is TGTGCCAGCTCACAACCGGGACAGGGGTCCCTCTACGAGCAGTACTTC. This sequence joins TRBV18 and TRBJ2-7; 10 bases align to TRBD1. This CDR3 has 16 residues. Germline loops: CDR1 KGHSH, CDR2 LQKENI. The ends lost 4 bases at V and 3 bases at J; junction bases unmatched: 9.

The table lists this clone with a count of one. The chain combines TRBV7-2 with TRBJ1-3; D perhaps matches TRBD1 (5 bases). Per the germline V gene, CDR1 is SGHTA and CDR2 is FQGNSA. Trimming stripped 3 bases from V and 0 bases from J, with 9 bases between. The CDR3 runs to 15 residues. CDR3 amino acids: CASSFTGLSGNTIYF. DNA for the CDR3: TGTGCCAGCAGCTTCACGGGGCTCTCTGGAAACACCATATATTTT. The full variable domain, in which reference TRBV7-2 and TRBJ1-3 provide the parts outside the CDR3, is GAGVSQSPSNKVTEKGKDVELRCDPISGHTALYWYRQSLGQGLEFLIYFQGNSAPDKSGLPSDRFSAERTGGSVSTLTIQRTQQEDSAVYLCASSFTGLSGNTIYFGEGSWLTVV.

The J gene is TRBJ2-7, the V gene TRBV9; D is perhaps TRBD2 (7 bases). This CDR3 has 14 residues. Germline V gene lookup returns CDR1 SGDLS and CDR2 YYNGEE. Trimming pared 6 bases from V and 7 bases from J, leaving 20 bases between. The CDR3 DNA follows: TGTGCCAGCAACAGGGAGGGTCTCACTCGAGAGCAGTACTTC. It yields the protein CASNREGLTREQYF.

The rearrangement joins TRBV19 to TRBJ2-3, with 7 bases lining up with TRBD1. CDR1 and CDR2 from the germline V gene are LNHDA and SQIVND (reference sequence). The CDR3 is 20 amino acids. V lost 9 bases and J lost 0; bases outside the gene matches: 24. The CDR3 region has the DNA TGTGCCAGAAACCCGGGACAGAACCCAGCGGCCCCGCGGAGCACAGATACGCAGTATTTT. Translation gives CARNPGQNPAAPRSTDTQYF.

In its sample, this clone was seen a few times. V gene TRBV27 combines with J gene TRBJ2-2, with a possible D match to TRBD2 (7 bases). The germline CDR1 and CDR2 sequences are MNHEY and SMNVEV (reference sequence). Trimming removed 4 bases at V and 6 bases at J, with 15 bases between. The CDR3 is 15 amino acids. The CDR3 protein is CASSWAGALPGELFF. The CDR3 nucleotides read TGTGCCAGCAGTTGGGCGGGGGCTCTGCCCGGGGAGCTGTTTTTT.

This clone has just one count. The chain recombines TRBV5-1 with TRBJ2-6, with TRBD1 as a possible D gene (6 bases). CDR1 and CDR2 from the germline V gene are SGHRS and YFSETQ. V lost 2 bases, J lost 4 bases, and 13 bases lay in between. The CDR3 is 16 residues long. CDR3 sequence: CASSLSTGSGANVLTF. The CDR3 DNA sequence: TGCGCCAGCAGCTTATCGACAGGATCCGGGGCCAACGTCCTGACTTTC.

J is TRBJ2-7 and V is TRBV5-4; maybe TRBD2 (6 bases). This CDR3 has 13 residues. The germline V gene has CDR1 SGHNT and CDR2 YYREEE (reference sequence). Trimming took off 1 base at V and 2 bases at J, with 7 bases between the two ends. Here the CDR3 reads CASSLRGTYEQYF. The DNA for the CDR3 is TGTGCCAGCAGCTTGCGGGGGACCTACGAGCAGTACTTC.

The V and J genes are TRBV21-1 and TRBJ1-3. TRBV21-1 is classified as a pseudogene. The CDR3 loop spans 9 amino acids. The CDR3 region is CARGNTIYF. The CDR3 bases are TGTGCCAGGGGGAACACCATATATTTT.

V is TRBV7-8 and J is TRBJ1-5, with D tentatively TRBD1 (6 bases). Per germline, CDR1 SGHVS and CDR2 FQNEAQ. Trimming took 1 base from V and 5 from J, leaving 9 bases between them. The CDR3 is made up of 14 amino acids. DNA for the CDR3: TGTGCCAGCAGCTTAGTCGCAGGGGATCAGCCCCAGCATTTT. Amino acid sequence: CASSLVAGDQPQHF.

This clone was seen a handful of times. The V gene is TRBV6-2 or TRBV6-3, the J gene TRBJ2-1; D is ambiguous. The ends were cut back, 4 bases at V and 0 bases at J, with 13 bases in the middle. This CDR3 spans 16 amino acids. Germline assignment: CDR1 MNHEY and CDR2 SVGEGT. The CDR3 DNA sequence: TGTGCCAGCAGTTGGGCGGAAAGCAACTCCTACAATGAGCAGTTCTTC. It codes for CASSWAESNSYNEQFF.

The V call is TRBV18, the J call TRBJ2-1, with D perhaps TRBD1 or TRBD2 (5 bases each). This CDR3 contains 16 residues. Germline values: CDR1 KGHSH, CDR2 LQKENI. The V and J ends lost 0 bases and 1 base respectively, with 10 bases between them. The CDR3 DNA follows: TGTGCCAGCTCACCACCACTCAGGGAGTCCTACAATGAGCAGTTCTTC. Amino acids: CASSPPLRESYNEQFF.

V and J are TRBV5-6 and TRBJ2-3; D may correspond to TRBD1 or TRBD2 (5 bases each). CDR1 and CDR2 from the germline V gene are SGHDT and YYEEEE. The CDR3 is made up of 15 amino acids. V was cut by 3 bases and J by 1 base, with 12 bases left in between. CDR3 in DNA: TGTGCCAGCAGCTGGGGGAATCGGGGCACAGATACGCAGTATTTT. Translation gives CASSWGNRGTDTQYF.

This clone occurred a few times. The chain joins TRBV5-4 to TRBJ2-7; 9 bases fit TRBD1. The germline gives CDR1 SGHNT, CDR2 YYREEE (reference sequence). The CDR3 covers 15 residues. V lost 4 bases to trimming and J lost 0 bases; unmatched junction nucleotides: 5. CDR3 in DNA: TGTGCCAGCAGCCGAGGGACAGGGAGCTCCTACGAGCAGTACTTC. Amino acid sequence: CASSRGTGSSYEQYF.

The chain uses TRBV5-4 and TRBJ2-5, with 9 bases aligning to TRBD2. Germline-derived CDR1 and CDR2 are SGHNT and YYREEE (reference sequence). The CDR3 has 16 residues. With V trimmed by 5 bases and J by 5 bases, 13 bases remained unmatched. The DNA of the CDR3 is TGTGCCAGCAGACCGGGACTAGCCGGAGGAAGGGAGACCCAGTACTTC. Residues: CASRPGLAGGRETQYF.

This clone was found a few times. Here the CDR3 DNA reads TGTGCCAGCAGTATAGGACGGCGCACAGATACGCAGTATTTT. This gives the protein CASSIGRRTDTQYF. The gene calls are TRBV7-2 and TRBJ2-3; D ambiguous. Germline V gene data show CDR1 as SGHTA and CDR2 as FQGNSA. The CDR3 covers 14 residues. The V end lost 6 bases, the J end lost 1 base, and 11 bases lay between the germline ends.

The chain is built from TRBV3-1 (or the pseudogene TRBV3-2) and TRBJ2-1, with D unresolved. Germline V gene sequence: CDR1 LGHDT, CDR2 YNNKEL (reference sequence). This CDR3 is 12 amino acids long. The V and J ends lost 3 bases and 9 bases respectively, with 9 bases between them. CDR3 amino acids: CASSHRSGEQFF. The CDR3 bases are TGTGCCAGCAGCCATCGGTCCGGTGAGCAGTTCTTC.

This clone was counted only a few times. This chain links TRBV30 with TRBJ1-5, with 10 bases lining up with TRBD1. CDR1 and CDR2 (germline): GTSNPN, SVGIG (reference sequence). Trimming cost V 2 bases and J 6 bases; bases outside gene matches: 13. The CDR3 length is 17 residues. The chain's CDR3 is CAWSRDRGWGSGQPQHF. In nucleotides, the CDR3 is TGTGCCTGGAGTCGGGACAGGGGCTGGGGTAGCGGTCAGCCCCAGCATTTT. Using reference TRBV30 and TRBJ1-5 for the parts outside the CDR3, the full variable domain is SQTIHQWPATLVQPVGSPLSLECTVEGTSNPNLYWYRQAAGRGLQLLFYSVGIGQISSEVPQNLSASRPQDRQFILSSKKLLLSDSGFYLCAWSRDRGWGSGQPQHFGDGTRLSIL.

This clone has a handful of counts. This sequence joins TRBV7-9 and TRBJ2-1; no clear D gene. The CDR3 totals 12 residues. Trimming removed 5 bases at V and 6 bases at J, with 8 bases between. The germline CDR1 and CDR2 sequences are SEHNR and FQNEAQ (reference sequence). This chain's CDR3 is CASSPRANEQFF. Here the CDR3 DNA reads TGTGCCAGCAGCCCACGGGCCAATGAGCAGTTCTTC.

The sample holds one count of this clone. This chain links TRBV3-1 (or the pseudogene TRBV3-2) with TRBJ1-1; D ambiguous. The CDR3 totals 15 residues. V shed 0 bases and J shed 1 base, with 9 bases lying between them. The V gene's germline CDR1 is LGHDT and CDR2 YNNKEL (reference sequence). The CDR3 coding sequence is TGTGCCAGCAGCCAAGATGAGCGGGAGAACACTGAAGCTTTCTTT. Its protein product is CASSQDERENTEAFF.

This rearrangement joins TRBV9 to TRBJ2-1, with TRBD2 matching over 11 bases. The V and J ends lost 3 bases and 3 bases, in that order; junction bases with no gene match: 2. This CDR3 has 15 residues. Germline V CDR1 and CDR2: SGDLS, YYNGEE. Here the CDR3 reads CASSATSGIYNEQFF. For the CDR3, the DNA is TGTGCCAGCAGCGCGACTAGCGGGATCTACAATGAGCAGTTCTTC.

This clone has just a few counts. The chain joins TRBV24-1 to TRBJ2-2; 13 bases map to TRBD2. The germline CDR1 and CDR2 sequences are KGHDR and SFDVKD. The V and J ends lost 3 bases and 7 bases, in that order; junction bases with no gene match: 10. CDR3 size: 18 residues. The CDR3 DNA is TGTGCCACCAGTGATCCTGGACTAGCGGGAGTATTCGGCGGGGAGCTGTTTTTT. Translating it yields CATSDPGLAGVFGGELFF.

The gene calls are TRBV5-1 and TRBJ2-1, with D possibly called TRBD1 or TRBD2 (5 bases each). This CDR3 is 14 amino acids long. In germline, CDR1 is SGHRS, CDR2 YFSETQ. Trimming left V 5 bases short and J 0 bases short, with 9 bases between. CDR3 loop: CASRTGPSYNEQFF. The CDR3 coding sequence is TGCGCCAGCAGAACGGGACCCTCCTACAATGAGCAGTTCTTC.

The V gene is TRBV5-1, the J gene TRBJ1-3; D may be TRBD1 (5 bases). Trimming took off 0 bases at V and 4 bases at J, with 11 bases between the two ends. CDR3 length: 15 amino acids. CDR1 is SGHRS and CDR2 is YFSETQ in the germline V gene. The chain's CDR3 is CASSLGAGSGNTIYF. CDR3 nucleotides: TGCGCCAGCAGCTTGGGCGCAGGGTCCGGAAACACCATATATTTT.

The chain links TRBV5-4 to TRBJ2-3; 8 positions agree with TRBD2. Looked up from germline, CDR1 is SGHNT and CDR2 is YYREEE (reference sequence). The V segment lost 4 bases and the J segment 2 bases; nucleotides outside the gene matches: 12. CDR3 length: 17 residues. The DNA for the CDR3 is TGTGCCAGCAGCCCTACTTGGAGCGGGGGACCCACAGATACGCAGTATTTT. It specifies CASSPTWSGGPTDTQYF.

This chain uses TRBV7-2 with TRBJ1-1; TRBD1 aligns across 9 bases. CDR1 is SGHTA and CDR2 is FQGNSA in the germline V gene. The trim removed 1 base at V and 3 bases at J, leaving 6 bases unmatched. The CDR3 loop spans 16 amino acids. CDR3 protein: CASSLEIRTGDTEAFF. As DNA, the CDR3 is TGTGCCAGCAGCTTAGAAATAAGGACAGGGGACACTGAAGCTTTCTTT. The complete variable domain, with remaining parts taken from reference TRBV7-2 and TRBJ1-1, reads GAGVSQSPSNKVTEKGKDVELRCDPISGHTALYWYRQSLGQGLEFLIYFQGNSAPDKSGLPSDRFSAERTGGSVSTLTIQRTQQEDSAVYLCASSLEIRTGDTEAFFGQGTRLTVV.

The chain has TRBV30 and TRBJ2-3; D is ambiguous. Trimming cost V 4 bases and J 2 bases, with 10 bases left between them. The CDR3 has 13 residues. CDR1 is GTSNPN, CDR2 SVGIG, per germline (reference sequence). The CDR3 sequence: CAWNVGNTDTQYF. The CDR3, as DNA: TGTGCCTGGAATGTCGGAAACACAGATACGCAGTATTTT.

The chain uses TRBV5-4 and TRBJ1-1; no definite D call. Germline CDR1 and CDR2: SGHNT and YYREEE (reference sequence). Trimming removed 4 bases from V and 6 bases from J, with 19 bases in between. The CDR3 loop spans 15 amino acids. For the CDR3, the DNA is TGTGCCAGCAGCCTGGGAGGAAGGAGGAGGGCTGAAGCTTTCTTT. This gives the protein CASSLGGRRRAEAFF.

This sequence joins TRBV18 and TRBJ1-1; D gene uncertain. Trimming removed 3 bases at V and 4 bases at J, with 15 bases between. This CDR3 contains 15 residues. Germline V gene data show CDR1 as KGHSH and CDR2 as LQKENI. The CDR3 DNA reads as TGTGCCAGCTCACCCAGATCGTCGGGTGGCACTGAAGCTTTCTTT. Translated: CASSPRSSGGTEAFF.

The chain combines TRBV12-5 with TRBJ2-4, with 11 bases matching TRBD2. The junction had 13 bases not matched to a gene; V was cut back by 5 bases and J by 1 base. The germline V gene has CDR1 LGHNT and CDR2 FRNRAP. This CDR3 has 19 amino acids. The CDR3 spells CASGEPIAGGPGAKNIQYF. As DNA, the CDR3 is TGTGCTAGTGGTGAACCGATAGCGGGAGGGCCCGGGGCCAAAAACATTCAGTACTTC.

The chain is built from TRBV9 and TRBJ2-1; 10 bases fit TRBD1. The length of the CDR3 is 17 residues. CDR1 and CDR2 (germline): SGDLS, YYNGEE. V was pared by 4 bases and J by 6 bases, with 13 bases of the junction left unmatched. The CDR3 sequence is CASSLAVGTGAINEQFF. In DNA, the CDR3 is TGTGCCAGCAGCCTAGCCGTCGGGACAGGGGCCATCAATGAGCAGTTCTTC.